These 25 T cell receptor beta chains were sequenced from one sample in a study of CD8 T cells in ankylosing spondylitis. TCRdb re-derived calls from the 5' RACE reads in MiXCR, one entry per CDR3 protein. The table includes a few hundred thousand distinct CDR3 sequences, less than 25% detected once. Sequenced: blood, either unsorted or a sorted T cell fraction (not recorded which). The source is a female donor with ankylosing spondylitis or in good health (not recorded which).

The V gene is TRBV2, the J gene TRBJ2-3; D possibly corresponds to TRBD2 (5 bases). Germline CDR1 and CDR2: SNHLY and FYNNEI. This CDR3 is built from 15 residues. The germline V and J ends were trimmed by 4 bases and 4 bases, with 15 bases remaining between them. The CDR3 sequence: CASSGGSGIADTQYF. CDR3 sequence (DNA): TGTGCCAGCAGTGGGGGATCGGGGATTGCAGATACGCAGTATTTT.

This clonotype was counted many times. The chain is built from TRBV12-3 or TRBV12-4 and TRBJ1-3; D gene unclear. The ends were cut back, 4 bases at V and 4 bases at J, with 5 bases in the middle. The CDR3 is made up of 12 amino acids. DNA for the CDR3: TGTGCCAGCAGTTCCCCAGGAAACACCATATATTTT. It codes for CASSSPGNTIYF.

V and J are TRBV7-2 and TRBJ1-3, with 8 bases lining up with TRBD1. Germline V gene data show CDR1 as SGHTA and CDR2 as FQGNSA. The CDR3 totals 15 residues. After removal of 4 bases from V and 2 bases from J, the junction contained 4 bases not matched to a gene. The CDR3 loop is CASSYDRGTGNTIYF. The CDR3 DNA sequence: TGTGCCAGCAGCTATGACAGGGGTACTGGAAACACCATATATTTT.

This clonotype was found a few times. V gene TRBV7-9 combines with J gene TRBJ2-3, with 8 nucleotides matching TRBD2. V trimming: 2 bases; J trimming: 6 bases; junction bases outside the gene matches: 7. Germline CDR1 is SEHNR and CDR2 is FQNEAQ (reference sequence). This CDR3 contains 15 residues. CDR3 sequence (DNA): TGTGCCAGCAGCTTAAGGGTTAGCGGGACGGATACGCAGTATTTT. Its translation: CASSLRVSGTDTQYF.

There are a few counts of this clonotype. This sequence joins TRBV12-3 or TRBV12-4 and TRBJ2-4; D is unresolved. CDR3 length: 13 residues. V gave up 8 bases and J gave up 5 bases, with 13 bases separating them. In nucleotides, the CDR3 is TGTGCCAGCCGTAGGGTTGAGGAAAACATTCAGTACTTC. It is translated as CASRRVEENIQYF.

The CDR3 spells CASSLSSQETQYF. Here the CDR3 DNA reads TGTGCCAGCAGCTTGAGTAGCCAAGAGACCCAGTACTTC. The rearrangement uses TRBV7-9 and TRBJ2-5; D unclear. V lost 3 bases and J lost 1, with 6 bases in between. The CDR3 sequence is 13 residues long. Germline V gene data show CDR1 as SEHNR and CDR2 as FQNEAQ (reference sequence). Combining the CDR3 with reference TRBV7-9 and TRBJ2-5 gives the whole variable domain DTGVSQNPRHKITKRGQNVTFRCDPISEHNRLYWYRQTLGQGPEFLTYFQNEAQLEKSRLLSDRFSAERPKGSFSTLEIQRTEQGDSAMYLCASSLSSQETQYFGPGTRLLVL.

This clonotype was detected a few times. CDR3 sequence (DNA): TGTGCCAGCAGTTACGGGACGGTTGCCTACGAGCAGTACTTC. Amino acid sequence: CASSYGTVAYEQYF. The chain recombines TRBV6-2 or TRBV6-3 with TRBJ2-7; D is tentatively TRBD1 or TRBD2 (5 bases each). The CDR3 consists of 14 residues. Trimming removed 2 bases at V and 2 bases at J, with 10 bases between. Germline values: CDR1 MNHEY, CDR2 SVGEGT.

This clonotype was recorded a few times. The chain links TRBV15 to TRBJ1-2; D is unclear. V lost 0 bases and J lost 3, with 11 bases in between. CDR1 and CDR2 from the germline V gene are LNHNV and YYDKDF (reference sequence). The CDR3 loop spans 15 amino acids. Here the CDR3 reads CATSRDKGIDYGYTF. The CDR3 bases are TGTGCCACCAGCAGAGATAAGGGCATTGACTATGGCTACACCTTC.

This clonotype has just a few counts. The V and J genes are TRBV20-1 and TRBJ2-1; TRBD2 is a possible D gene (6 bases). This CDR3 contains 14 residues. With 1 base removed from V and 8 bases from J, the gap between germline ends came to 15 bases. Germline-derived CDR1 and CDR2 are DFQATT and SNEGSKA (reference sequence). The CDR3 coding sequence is TGCAGTGCTAGAGGAGGGACTTTACGGGATGAGCAGTTCTTC. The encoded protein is CSARGGTLRDEQFF.

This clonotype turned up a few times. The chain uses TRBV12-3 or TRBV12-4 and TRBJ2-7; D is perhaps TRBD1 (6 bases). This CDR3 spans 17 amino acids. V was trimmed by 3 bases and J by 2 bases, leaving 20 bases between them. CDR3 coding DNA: TGTGCCAGCAGTTTTCGTCACAGGGCCGCGTTAGCCTACGAGCAGTACTTC. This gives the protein CASSFRHRAALAYEQYF.

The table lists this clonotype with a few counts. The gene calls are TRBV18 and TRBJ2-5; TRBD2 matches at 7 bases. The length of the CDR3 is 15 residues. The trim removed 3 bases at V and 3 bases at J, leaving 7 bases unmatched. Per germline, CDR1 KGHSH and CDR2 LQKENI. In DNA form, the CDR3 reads TGTGCCAGCTCACCTTCGGGGACTACCAAAGAGACCCAGTACTTC. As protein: CASSPSGTTKETQYF.

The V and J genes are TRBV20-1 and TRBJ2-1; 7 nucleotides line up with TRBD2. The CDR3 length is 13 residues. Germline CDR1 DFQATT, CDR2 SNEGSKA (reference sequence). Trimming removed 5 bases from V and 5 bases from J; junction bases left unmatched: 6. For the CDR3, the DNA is TGCAGTGCTCCCGGGACTACCAACAATGAGCAGTTCTTC. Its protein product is CSAPGTTNNEQFF.

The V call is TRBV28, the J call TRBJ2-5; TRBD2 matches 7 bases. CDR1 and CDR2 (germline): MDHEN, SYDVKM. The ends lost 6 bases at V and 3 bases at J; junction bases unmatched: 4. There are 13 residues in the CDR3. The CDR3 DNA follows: TGTGCCAGCAGACGGGAGGTCGAAGAGACCCAGTACTTC. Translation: CASRREVEETQYF.

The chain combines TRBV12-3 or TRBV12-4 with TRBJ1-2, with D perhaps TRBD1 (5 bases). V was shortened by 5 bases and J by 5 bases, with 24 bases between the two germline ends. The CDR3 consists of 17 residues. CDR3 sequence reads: CASSRHSSLGVSYGYTF. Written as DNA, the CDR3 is TGTGCCAGCAGTCGCCACAGCTCGCTGGGGGTCTCGTATGGCTACACCTTC.

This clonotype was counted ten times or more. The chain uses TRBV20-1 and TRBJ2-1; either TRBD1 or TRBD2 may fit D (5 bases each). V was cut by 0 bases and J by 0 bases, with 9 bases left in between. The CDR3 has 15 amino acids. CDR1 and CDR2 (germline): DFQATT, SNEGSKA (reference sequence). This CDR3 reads CSARDLGPSYNEQFF. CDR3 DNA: TGCAGTGCTAGAGATCTGGGACCCTCCTACAATGAGCAGTTCTTC.

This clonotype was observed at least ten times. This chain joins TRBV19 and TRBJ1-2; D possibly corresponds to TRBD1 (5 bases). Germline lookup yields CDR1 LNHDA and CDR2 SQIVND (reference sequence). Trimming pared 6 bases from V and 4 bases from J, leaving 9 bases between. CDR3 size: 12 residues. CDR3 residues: CASSPGAYGYTF. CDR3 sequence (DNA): TGTGCCAGTAGCCCCGGGGCCTATGGCTACACCTTC.

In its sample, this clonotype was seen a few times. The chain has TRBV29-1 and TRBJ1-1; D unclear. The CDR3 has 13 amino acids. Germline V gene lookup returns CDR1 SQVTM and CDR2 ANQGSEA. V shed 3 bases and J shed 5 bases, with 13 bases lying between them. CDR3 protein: CSVENSSGTEAFF. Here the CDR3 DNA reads TGCAGCGTTGAGAACAGTTCGGGGACTGAAGCTTTCTTT. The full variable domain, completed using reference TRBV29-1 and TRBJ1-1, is SAVISQKPSRDICQRGTSLTIQCQVDSQVTMMFWYRQQPGQSLTLIATANQGSEATYESGFVIDKFPISRPNLTFSTLTVSNMSPEDSSIYLCSVENSSGTEAFFGQGTRLTVV.

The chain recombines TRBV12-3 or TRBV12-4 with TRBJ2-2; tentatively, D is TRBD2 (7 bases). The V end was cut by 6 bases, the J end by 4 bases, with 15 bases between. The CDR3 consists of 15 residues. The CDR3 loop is CASRAGVAGTGELFF. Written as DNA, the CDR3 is TGTGCCAGCAGAGCAGGGGTAGCGGGCACCGGGGAGCTGTTTTTT.

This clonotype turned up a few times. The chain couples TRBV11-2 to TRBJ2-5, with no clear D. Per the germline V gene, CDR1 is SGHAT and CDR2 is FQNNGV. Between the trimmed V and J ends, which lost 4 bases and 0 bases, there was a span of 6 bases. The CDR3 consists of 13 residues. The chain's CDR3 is CASSSPNQETQYF. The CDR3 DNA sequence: TGTGCCAGCAGCTCCCCGAACCAAGAGACCCAGTACTTC.

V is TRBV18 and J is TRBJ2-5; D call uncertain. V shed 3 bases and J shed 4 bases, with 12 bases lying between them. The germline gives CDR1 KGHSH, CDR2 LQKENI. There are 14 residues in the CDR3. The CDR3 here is CASSPAIGIETQYF. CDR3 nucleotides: TGTGCCAGCTCACCCGCGATTGGAATAGAGACCCAGTACTTC. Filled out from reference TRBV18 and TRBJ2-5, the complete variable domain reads NAGVMQNPRHLVRRRGQEARLRCSPMKGHSHVYWYRQLPEEGLKFMVYLQKENIIDESGMPKERFSAEFPKEGPSILRIQQVVRGDSAAYFCASSPAIGIETQYFGPGTRLLVL.

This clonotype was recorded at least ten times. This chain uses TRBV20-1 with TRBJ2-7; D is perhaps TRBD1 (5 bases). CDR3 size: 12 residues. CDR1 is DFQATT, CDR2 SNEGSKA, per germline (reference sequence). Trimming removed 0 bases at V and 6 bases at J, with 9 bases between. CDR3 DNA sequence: TGCAGTGCTAGAGACGATGGGGCCGAGCAGTACTTC. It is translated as CSARDDGAEQYF.

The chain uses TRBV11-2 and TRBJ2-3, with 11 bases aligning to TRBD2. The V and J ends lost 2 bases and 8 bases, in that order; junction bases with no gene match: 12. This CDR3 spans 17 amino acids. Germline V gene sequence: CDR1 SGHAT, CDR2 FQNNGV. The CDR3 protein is CASSLISSGRFRGTQYF. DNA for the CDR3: TGTGCCAGCAGCTTAATCTCTAGCGGGAGGTTCCGCGGTACGCAGTATTTT.

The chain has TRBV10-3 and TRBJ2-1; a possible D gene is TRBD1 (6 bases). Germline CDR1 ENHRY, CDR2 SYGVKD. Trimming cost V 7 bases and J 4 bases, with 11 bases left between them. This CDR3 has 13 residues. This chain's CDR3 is CAITDRKYNEQFF. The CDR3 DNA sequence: TGTGCCATCACGGACAGAAAATACAATGAGCAGTTCTTC.

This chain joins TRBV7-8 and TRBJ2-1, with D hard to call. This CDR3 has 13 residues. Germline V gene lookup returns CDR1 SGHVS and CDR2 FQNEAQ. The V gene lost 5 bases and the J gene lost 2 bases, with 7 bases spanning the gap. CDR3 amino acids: CASSIYAYNEQFF. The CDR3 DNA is TGTGCCAGCAGCATATACGCCTACAATGAGCAGTTCTTC. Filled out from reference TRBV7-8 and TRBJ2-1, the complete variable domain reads GAGVSQSPRYKVAKRGQDVALRCDPISGHVSLFWYQQALGQGPEFLTYFQNEAQLDKSGLPSDRFFAERPEGSVSTLKIQRTQQEDSAVYLCASSIYAYNEQFFGPGTRLTVL.

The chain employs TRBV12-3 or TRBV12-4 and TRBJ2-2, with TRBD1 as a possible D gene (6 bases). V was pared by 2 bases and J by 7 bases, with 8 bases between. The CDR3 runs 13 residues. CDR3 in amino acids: CASSLQGNGELFF. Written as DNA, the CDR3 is TGTGCCAGCAGTTTACAGGGGAACGGGGAGCTGTTTTTT.